This TCR beta chain was sequenced in a study of cytotoxic CD8 clonotypes in ibrutinib-treated CLL. Study-level information: With a range of 6 to 36, the median treatment time before response samples were taken was roughly twelve months. Regarding the study as a whole: There were few public clonotypes, and on treatment they contracted or stayed stable.

Sequencing was designed to attain a depth spanning 1 in 200,000 to 1 in 1 million T cells. Measured with immunoSEQ multiplex PCR; TCRdb has only the in-frame clones, and not every one. The sample comprises 75,000 to 90,000 clones, less than 90% of which are singletons, and more than 35% rests with the top ten. The V and J ends lost 7 bases and 4 bases respectively, with 11 bases between them. The CDR3 contains 13 residues. From germline, CDR1 is ENHRY and CDR2 SYGVKD. Worth noting for this clone: Its antigen remains unknown.

The receptor was isolated from a human donor with chronic lymphocytic leukemia. This chain joins TRBV10-3 and TRBJ2-1, with D tentatively TRBD1 (6 bases). Sequencing was performed on PBMCs, taken after 24 months of ibrutinib treatment. The CDR3 loop reads CAITKDRYNEQFF. CDR3 sequence (DNA): TGTGCCATCACCAAGGACAGATACAATGAGCAGTTCTTC.